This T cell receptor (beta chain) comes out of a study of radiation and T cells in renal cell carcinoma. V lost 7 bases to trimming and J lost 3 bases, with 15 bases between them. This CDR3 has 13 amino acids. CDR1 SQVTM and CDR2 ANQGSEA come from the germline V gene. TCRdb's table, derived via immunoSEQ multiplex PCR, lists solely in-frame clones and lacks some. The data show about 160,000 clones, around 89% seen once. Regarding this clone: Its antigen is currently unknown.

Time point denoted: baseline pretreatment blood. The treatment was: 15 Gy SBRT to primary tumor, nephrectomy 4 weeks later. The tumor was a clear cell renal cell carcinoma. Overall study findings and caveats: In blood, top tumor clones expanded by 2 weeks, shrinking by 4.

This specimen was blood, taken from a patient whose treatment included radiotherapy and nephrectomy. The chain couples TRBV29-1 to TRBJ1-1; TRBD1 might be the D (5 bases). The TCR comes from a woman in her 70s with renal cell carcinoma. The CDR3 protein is CSARGGWDTEAFF. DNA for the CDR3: TGCAGCGCTCGCGGGGGATGGGACACTGAAGCTTTCTTT.